This TCR beta chain was captured in a study of molecular identifiers for immune sequencing clone quantification. Study as a whole: With replicates, the RNA of 20,000 or 100,000 naive CD8 cells was split five ways and four were sequenced.

A few counts support this clonotype. A CD8+CD4-CCR7+CD45RA+ phenotype served as the sorting definition for naive CD8 T cells. MiXCR, run by TCRdb on the PCR reads, gives a single entry per CDR3 protein. The table shows 300,000 to 400,000 distinct CDR3 sequences, with 20% to 25% occurring only once. V lost 4 bases to trimming and J lost 3 bases, with 13 bases between them. Germline-derived CDR1 and CDR2 are MDHEN and SYDVKM. This CDR3 comprises 15 residues. The sample comprised naive CD8+ T cells from blood, with Jurkat cell RNA spiked in. Subset here: FACS-sorted CD8+CD4-CCR7+CD45RA+ naive T cells. The sequence came from a human donor in good health. Some libraries in this study had Jurkat cell RNA spiked in. V gene TRBV28 combines with J gene TRBJ1-5, with a possible D match to TRBD1 (5 bases). The CDR3 DNA follows: TGTGCCAGCAGTTCCCGAGGACAAGTCAATCAGCCCCAGCATTTT. Translating it yields CASSSRGQVNQPQHF. Supplemented by reference TRBV28 and TRBJ1-5, the full variable domain reads DVKVTQSSRYLVKRTGEKVFLECVQDMDHENMFWYRQDPGLGLRLIYFSYDVKMKEKGDIPEGYSVSREKKERFSLILESASTNQTSMYLCASSSRGQVNQPQHFGDGTRLSIL.